This entry concerns a single T cell receptor beta chain. Its antigen is not known. The data are from a study of cytomegalovirus exposure and HLA in healthy donors. The CDR3 consists of 15 residues. J lost 6 bases, V lost 4 bases, and 5 bases had no gene match. CDR1 SGHRS and CDR2 YFSETQ come from the germline V gene. General study points: Association of a missense DCLRE1C variant with TCR beta V- and J-gene trimming was reported in a later analysis.

13 Jbeta primers and 60 Vbeta primers were used for the PCR. Clones were read by immunoSEQ multiplex PCR, and TCRdb kept only the in-frame ones, dropping some. In the table there are approximately 110,000 clones, 60% to 85% of which are singletons. The TCR originated in a female donor in good health and CMV-seropositive. The specimen was PBMCs. This chain joins TRBV5-1 and TRBJ2-5, with TRBD2 matching 14 bases. As DNA, the CDR3 is TGCGCCAGCAGCGAGGGACTAGCGGGAGCAAAGACCCAGTACTTC. It yields the protein CASSEGLAGAKTQYF.